This T cell receptor beta chain was recorded in a study of immune cell composition in non-small cell lung cancer. Germline loops: CDR1 SGDLS, CDR2 YYNGEE. Unmatched junction bases numbered 6, after V lost 3 bases and J lost 4 bases. The CDR3 has 16 amino acids. Study observations and caveats: Tumour-associated clones >0.5% occurred in roughly 30% of adenocarcinomas, 75% of squamous.

This clone is labeled medium-sized (0.01 to 0.1%). What it binds is unknown. Repertoires were generated with immunoSEQ multiplex PCR, while TCRdb's copy carries only in-frame clones and drops some. The table has a few thousand clones, approximately 77% seen once. Normal lung was sampled as far from the tumour as possible, at least 3 cm. The sequence came from a human donor with non-small cell lung cancer. This rearrangement joins TRBV9 to TRBJ1-4; the match to TRBD1 covers 10 bases. The specimen sequenced was non-adjacent lung tissue. The CDR3 reads CASSDPGQGFNEKLFF. CDR3 in DNA: TGTGCCAGCAGCGATCCGGGACAGGGGTTTAATGAAAAACTGTTTTTT.